This T cell receptor beta chain was captured by sequencing in a study of long-term antiretroviral therapy in people with HIV. This CDR3 contains 14 residues. Germline values: CDR1 LGHNA, CDR2 YSLEER. With 0 bases clipped from V and 8 bases from J, the junction kept 6 bases outside the gene matches. Run at survey level, the immunoSEQ assay was version v3.0. Only in-frame clones appear in the TCRdb table, and some are missing; sequencing was by immunoSEQ multiplex PCR. Of 48,000 or so clones in the sample, about 80% were seen once. The source was unsorted PBMCs, collected 0.8 years after starting antiretroviral therapy. The J gene is TRBJ1-2, the V gene TRBV4-3; 7 positions match TRBD1. The TCR originated in a woman aged 18-30 years with HIV. The CDR3 sequence is CASSQDNARGGYTF. DNA for the CDR3: TGCGCCAGCAGCCAAGATAACGCCAGGGGGGGCTACACCTTC.